This TCR beta chain was obtained from a study of STAT5B mutations in CD4+ large granular lymphocyte leukemia. This clone was seen only once. Its target is unknown. Overall study results and limits: About 26% of private leukemic clonotypes occurred rarely in other patients' non-leukemic repertoires.

The CDR3 is 15 residues long. CDR1 is SNHLY and CDR2 is FYNNEI in the germline V gene. Unmatched junction bases numbered 18, after V lost 4 bases and J lost 15 bases. Clones were sequenced by immunoSEQ multiplex PCR, and TCRdb holds only the in-frame ones, with some missing. The data contain 40,000 to 45,000 clones, roughly 83% of them singletons. This sequence joins TRBV2 and TRBJ2-3; TRBD2 matches 8 bases. The clonotype was recovered from a human donor in good health. Specimen: CD4+ T cells from blood buffy coats. The DNA of the CDR3 is TGTGCCAGCAGTGGACAGGAGGCGGGACTAGGGGTCCGATATTTT. Protein product: CASSGQEAGLGVRYF.